Each of the 4 T cell receptor beta chains below was sequenced from the same sample in a study of T-cell memory formation after mild COVID-19. TCRdb re-called the 5' RACE reads with MiXCR, one entry per CDR3 protein. In the table there are over 70,000 distinct CDR3 sequences, around 16% of which are singletons. Input material: PBMCs or a T cell subset sorted from them (not recorded which). All receptors come from a man younger than 35 who had mild COVID-19 (a few samples of this study predate the infection). Cell type and time point are not known.

A few counts support this clonotype. This rearrangement joins TRBV7-9 to TRBJ1-3; the D is unclear. The length of the CDR3 is 16 residues. V was cut by 3 bases and J by 4 bases, with 16 bases left in between. Germline CDR1 reads SEHNR; CDR2 reads FQNEAQ (reference sequence). CDR3 bases: TGTGCCAGCAGCTTTCTTCAGAGTCCCGGCGGAAACACCATATATTTT. This translates into CASSFLQSPGGNTIYF. Using reference TRBV7-9 and TRBJ1-3 for the parts outside the CDR3, the full variable domain is DTGVSQNPRHKITKRGQNVTFRCDPISEHNRLYWYRQTLGQGPEFLTYFQNEAQLEKSRLLSDRFSAERPKGSFSTLEIQRTEQGDSAMYLCASSFLQSPGGNTIYFGEGSWLTVV.

V gene TRBV20-1 combines with J gene TRBJ2-3; the match to TRBD2 covers 9 bases. The CDR3 runs 14 residues. After removal of 6 bases from V and 3 bases from J, the junction contained 7 bases not matched to a gene. Germline CDR1 DFQATT, CDR2 SNEGSKA (reference sequence). The CDR3: CSAPREGITDTQYF. CDR3 nucleotides: TGCAGTGCACCGCGGGAGGGGATAACAGATACGCAGTATTTT.

In its sample, this clonotype was seen a few times. The chain uses TRBV12-3 or TRBV12-4 and TRBJ1-2, with 12 bases matching TRBD1. The CDR3 has 14 amino acids. V lost 6 bases, J lost 6 bases, and 5 bases stayed unmatched. The CDR3 region is CASSTRDRGHGYTF. The CDR3 DNA reads as TGTGCCAGCAGCACCCGGGACAGGGGGCATGGCTACACCTTC.

This clonotype was observed a handful of times. The V and J genes are TRBV6-2 or TRBV6-3 and TRBJ2-7; 8 bases map to TRBD1. J lost 2 bases, V lost 5 bases, and 5 bases had no gene match. CDR1 and CDR2 from the germline V gene are MNHEY and SVGEGT. The CDR3 sequence is 14 residues long. The CDR3 nucleotides are TGTGCCAGCAGTGTTACGGGACAGGCCTACGAGCAGTACTTC. Residues: CASSVTGQAYEQYF.